Following are 17 T cell receptor beta chains from one sample sequenced in a study of blood T cells in healthy people across ages. Sample-barcoded 5' priming and a J-beta primer mix drove a second PCR of roughly 6 to 12 cycles. TCRdb reprocessed the 5' RACE reads via MiXCR and lists one record per CDR3 protein. This sample has some 560,000 distinct CDR3 sequences, with approximately 26% found just once. The data were also submitted as part of a second study, on T cells of mothers and their children.

Sequences were obtained from blood. These receptors originate from a boy aged 2-9 years in good health.

This rearrangement joins TRBV20-1 to TRBJ2-3, with 10 bases that match TRBD2. CDR3 length: 15 amino acids. The V segment lost 5 bases and the J segment 2 bases; nucleotides outside the gene matches: 7. CDR1 is DFQATT, CDR2 SNEGSKA, per germline (reference sequence). The CDR3 DNA reads TGCAGTGCTTGGTCCGGACTAGCGGACACAGATACGCAGTATTTT. This sequence encodes CSAWSGLADTDTQYF.

This chain connects TRBV7-2 to TRBJ1-3, with D hard to call. The CDR3 has 11 amino acids. CDR1 and CDR2 (germline): SGHTA, FQGNSA. V was shortened by 5 bases and J by 9 bases, with 8 bases between the two germline ends. CDR3 sequence: CASSPRGTIYF. Written as DNA, the CDR3 is TGTGCCAGCAGCCCCCGCGGCACCATATATTTT.

This clonotype showed up many times. The V call is TRBV28, the J call TRBJ2-7, with 7 bases identical to TRBD1. Looked up from germline, CDR1 is MDHEN and CDR2 is SYDVKM. Losses at the gene ends were 10 bases for V and 1 base for J; bases not matched to a gene: 10. The CDR3 is made up of 14 amino acids. CDR3 nucleotide sequence: TGTGCCACCCTGGGACAGCGAATTTCCTACGAGCAGTACTTC. Residues: CATLGQRISYEQYF.

The J gene is TRBJ2-5, the V gene TRBV6-5; D possibly matches TRBD1 or TRBD2 (5 bases each). The J call may not be correct, given that the DNA end is closer to TRBJ2-1. The germline CDR1 and CDR2 sequences are MNHEY and SVGAGI. The CDR3 extends over 15 amino acids. The CDR3: CASSSGPAEYNEQFF. The CDR3 bases are TGTGCCAGCAGTTCGGGACCCGCCGAGTACAATGAGCAGTTCTTC.

This clonotype showed up just a few times. The rearrangement joins TRBV5-1 to TRBJ2-3; 10 bases align to TRBD2. Germline V gene lookup returns CDR1 SGHRS and CDR2 YFSETQ. CDR3 length equals 16 residues. V lost 1 base to trimming and J lost 8 bases; unmatched junction nucleotides: 10. The CDR3, as DNA: TGCGCCAGCAGCTTGAGGCTAGCGGGGGACCAACTTACGCAGTATTTT. Its protein is CASSLRLAGDQLTQYF.

The CDR3, as DNA: TGTGCCAGCAGCTTACCAAACAGGGGGCATGGCTACACCTTC. Amino acids: CASSLPNRGHGYTF. This chain connects TRBV7-9 to TRBJ1-2; 9 bases fit TRBD1. V lost 2 bases and J lost 6; bases outside the gene matches: 4. Germline CDR1 and CDR2: SEHNR and FQNEAQ (reference sequence). The CDR3 spans 14 residues.

This clonotype was counted between two and nine times. This chain joins TRBV6-6 and TRBJ2-6; the D gene is possibly TRBD1 (6 bases). The CDR3 has 15 residues. Trimming removed 6 bases at V and 2 bases at J, with 11 bases between. The germline V gene encodes CDR1 MNHNY and CDR2 SVGAGI (reference sequence). CDR3 protein: CASRKGGTGANVLTF. The DNA for the CDR3 is TGTGCCAGCAGAAAAGGGGGTACTGGGGCCAACGTCCTGACTTTC.

The CDR3 loop is CASSQTGQGLGSPLHF. CDR3 in DNA: TGTGCCAGCAGCCAGACGGGACAGGGCTTGGGTTCACCCCTCCACTTT. The V gene is TRBV14, the J gene TRBJ1-6, with 9 bases identical to TRBD1. The CDR3 contains 16 residues. Losses at the gene ends were 3 bases for V and 9 bases for J; bases not matched to a gene: 9. Germline V CDR1 and CDR2: SGHDN, FVKESK.

In this sample, this clonotype turned up a few times. V is TRBV7-9 and J is TRBJ2-6; perhaps TRBD2 as D (6 bases). This CDR3 spans 18 amino acids. From germline, CDR1 is SEHNR and CDR2 FQNEAQ (reference sequence). The V and J ends lost 0 bases and 0 bases respectively, with 12 bases between them. The CDR3 DNA sequence: TGTGCCAGCAGCTTAGCATTGGCGGGGCCCTCTGGGGCCAACGTCCTGACTTTC. Its translation: CASSLALAGPSGANVLTF.

The chain recombines TRBV30 with TRBJ1-2, with TRBD1 matching 10 bases. This CDR3 region has 13 residues. Germline V gene sequence: CDR1 GTSNPN, CDR2 SVGIG (reference sequence). V gave up 3 bases and J gave up 5 bases; unmatched junction bases: 3. The CDR3 nucleotides are TGTGCCTGGAGGGGACAGGGGCGTTATGGCTACACCTTC. Its translation: CAWRGQGRYGYTF. Filled out from reference TRBV30 and TRBJ1-2, the complete variable domain reads SQTIHQWPATLVQPVGSPLSLECTVEGTSNPNLYWYRQAAGRGLQLLFYSVGIGQISSEVPQNLSASRPQDRQFILSSKKLLLSDSGFYLCAWRGQGRYGYTFGSGTRLTVV.

This clonotype has more than one count but fewer than ten. V is TRBV5-1 and J is TRBJ2-5; 9 nucleotides align to TRBD2. The V gene end was trimmed by 6 bases and the J gene end by 2 bases; junction bases not matched to a gene: 8. Germline-derived CDR1 and CDR2 are SGHRS and YFSETQ. The CDR3 is 15 residues long. In nucleotides, the CDR3 is TGCGCCAGCACCTATAGCGGGAGAAGTCAAGAGACCCAGTACTTC. The encoded protein is CASTYSGRSQETQYF.

This clonotype appeared a few times. The rearrangement links TRBV6-5 to TRBJ2-5; no definite D call. V shed 6 bases and J shed 1 base, with 9 bases lying between them. Germline V gene data show CDR1 as MNHEY and CDR2 as SVGAGI. The CDR3 extends over 13 amino acids. The CDR3 is CASSRLVQETQYF. DNA of the CDR3: TGTGCCAGCAGCCGTCTTGTCCAAGAGACCCAGTACTTC.

This chain links TRBV12-3 or TRBV12-4 with TRBJ1-3, with 7 bases identical to TRBD1. The trim removed 4 bases at V and 0 bases at J, leaving 6 bases unmatched. CDR3 length: 16 residues. The CDR3 DNA is TGTGCCAGCAGTTCGCGACAGGGAAGCTCTGGAAACACCATATATTTT. Translated: CASSSRQGSSGNTIYF.

This clonotype was seen only a few times. The V and J genes are TRBV28 and TRBJ2-1; D unclear. Trimming removed 6 bases at V and 4 bases at J, with 19 bases between. Germline values: CDR1 MDHEN, CDR2 SYDVKM. The CDR3 runs to 16 residues. For the CDR3, the DNA is TGTGCCAGCAGCCGTCTAGTGAGGACGCCGTACAATGAGCAGTTCTTC. Residues: CASSRLVRTPYNEQFF.

This sequence joins TRBV12-3 or TRBV12-4 and TRBJ2-1, with a possible D match to TRBD2 (7 bases). Trimming shortened V by 5 bases and J by 4 bases, and 18 bases separated the two germline ends. This CDR3 is built from 16 residues. This CDR3 is CASSNFRGAPYNEQFF. CDR3 DNA: TGTGCCAGCAGTAATTTCCGGGGGGCTCCGTACAATGAGCAGTTCTTC.

The J gene is TRBJ1-5, the V gene TRBV3-1; D call uncertain. The V end was cut by 0 bases, the J end by 9 bases, with 9 bases between. This CDR3 spans 13 amino acids. Germline V CDR1 and CDR2: LGHDT, YNNKEL (reference sequence). CDR3 DNA sequence: TGTGCCAGCAGCCAAGACGACATCTCGCCCCAGCATTTT. It specifies CASSQDDISPQHF. Drawing the rest from reference TRBV3-1 and TRBJ1-5, the complete variable domain is DTAVSQTPKYLVTQMGNDKSIKCEQNLGHDTMYWYKQDSKKFLKIMFSYNNKELIINETVPNRFSPKSPDKAHLNLHINSLELGDSAVYFCASSQDDISPQHFGDGTRLSIL.

This clonotype has a handful of counts. The V call is TRBV2, the J call TRBJ2-7, with 8 bases aligning to TRBD1. The CDR3 has 11 amino acids. Germline-derived CDR1 and CDR2 are SNHLY and FYNNEI. The V segment lost 6 bases and the J segment 12 bases; nucleotides outside the gene matches: 7. CDR3 in amino acids: CASSPDRVRYF. DNA of the CDR3: TGTGCCAGCAGCCCGGACAGGGTTCGGTACTTC.